The 2 T cell receptor beta chains below were found in one sample sequenced in a study of OX40 agonist ivuxolimab in advanced cancers. Data came from immunoSEQ multiplex PCR; TCRdb stores just in-frame clones and leaves some out. The profile shows some 86,000 clones, 86% of them singletons. This sample comprised CD4+ or CD8+ T cells sorted from blood, obtained in a trial of the OX40 agonist ivuxolimab. Every receptor here comes from an adult with an advanced solid tumor such as melanoma, head and neck, liver or kidney cancer.

The CDR3 coding sequence is TGCGCCAGCAGCCGACTCGGGGCCGGGGAGCTGTTTTTT. Translated, it gives CASSRLGAGELFF. This chain connects TRBV5-1 to TRBJ2-2, with D tentatively TRBD2 (5 bases). Trimming took off 4 bases at V and 6 bases at J, with 10 bases between the two ends. This CDR3 has 13 residues. Germline V gene data show CDR1 as SGHRS and CDR2 as YFSETQ.

The CDR3: CSVLTTSGGYTF. CDR3 bases: TGCAGCGTTCTCACCACCTCGGGAGGCTACACCTTC. The genes are TRBV29-1 and TRBJ1-2; D is undetermined. The CDR3 runs to 12 residues. The germline CDR1 and CDR2 sequences are SQVTM and ANQGSEA. Trimming took 5 bases from V and 8 from J, leaving 15 bases between them.